The 6 T cell receptor beta chains in this list originate from one sample, sequenced in a study of shared clonotypes between healthy human individuals. Measured with immunoSEQ multiplex PCR; TCRdb has only the in-frame clones, and not every one. The data show roughly 2.2 million clones, with just under 95% seen just once and approximately 0.4% held by the top ten. Sequenced material: naive CD4+ T cells from PBMCs. Subset: CD45RA+ positively selected. The receptors stem from a man younger than 35 in good health. Some clones in this sample may be carry-over from other donors' samples.

The chain employs TRBV7-3 and TRBJ1-1; D is unclear. Trimming took off 0 bases at V and 4 bases at J, with 9 bases between the two ends. This CDR3 contains 14 residues. The V gene's germline CDR1 is SGHTA and CDR2 FQGTGA. The CDR3 protein is CASSLTDWGTEAFF. The CDR3 nucleotides are TGTGCCAGCAGCTTAACGGACTGGGGCACTGAAGCTTTCTTT.

The rearrangement links TRBV5-6 to TRBJ1-5; D not resolved. CDR1 SGHDT and CDR2 YYEEEE come from the germline V gene. V lost 5 bases, J lost 4 bases, and 10 bases lay in between. This CDR3 spans 13 amino acids. CDR3 sequence (DNA): TGTGCCAGCAGTTCGGCCCCTAATCAGCCCCAGCATTTT. Amino acid sequence: CASSSAPNQPQHF.

The CDR3 region has the DNA TGTGCCACGAGGGGGCTGGGAGAGACCCAGTACTTC. This codes for CATRGLGETQYF. The chain has TRBV25-1 and TRBJ2-5, with 7 bases fitting TRBD1. CDR1 and CDR2 (germline): MGHDK, SYGVNS. This CDR3 contains 12 residues. V gave up 10 bases and J gave up 4 bases; unmatched junction bases: 6. The entire variable domain, with the rest obtained from reference TRBV25-1 and TRBJ2-5, is as follows: EADIYQTPRYLVIGTGKKITLECSQTMGHDKMYWYQQDPGMELHLIHYSYGVNSTEKGDLSSESTVSRIRTEHFPLTLESARPSHTSQYLCATRGLGETQYFGPGTRLLVL.

The CDR3 reads CASSASGTAWGYTF. DNA of the CDR3: TGTGCCAGCAGTGCTAGCGGGACGGCTTGGGGCTACACCTTC. The V and J genes are TRBV6-1 and TRBJ1-2; a possible D gene is TRBD1 (5 bases). Looked up from germline, CDR1 is MNHNS and CDR2 is SASEGT. The CDR3 has 14 amino acids. Trimming removed 4 bases at V and 8 bases at J, with 17 bases between.

The V call is TRBV27, the J call TRBJ2-7; 8 bases map to TRBD2. V shed 5 bases and J 2 bases; nucleotides not matched to a gene: 8. This CDR3 spans 15 amino acids. Germline CDR1 reads MNHEY; CDR2 reads SMNVEV (reference sequence). The CDR3 protein is CASSPTPAGAYEQYF. The CDR3 DNA follows: TGTGCCAGCAGTCCGACCCCAGCGGGGGCCTACGAGCAGTACTTC.

Comment on this clone: The sample contains more than one DNA sequence encoding this CDR3. V gene TRBV28 combines with J gene TRBJ2-5; no definite D call. Per the germline V gene, CDR1 is MDHEN and CDR2 is SYDVKM. Trimming shortened V by 3 bases and J by 5 bases, and 4 bases separated the two germline ends. This CDR3 has 11 amino acids. The CDR3 DNA follows: TGTGCCAGCAGTTTGGAGGAGACCCAGTACTTC. As protein: CASSLEETQYF.